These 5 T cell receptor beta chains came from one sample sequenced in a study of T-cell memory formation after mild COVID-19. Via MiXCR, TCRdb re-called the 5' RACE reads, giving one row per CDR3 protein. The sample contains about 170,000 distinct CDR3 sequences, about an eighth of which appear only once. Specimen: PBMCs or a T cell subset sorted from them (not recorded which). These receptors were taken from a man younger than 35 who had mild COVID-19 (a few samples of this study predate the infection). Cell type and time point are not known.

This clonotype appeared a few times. CDR3 sequence reads: CASSPGTGSGNTIYF. DNA for the CDR3: TGTGCCAGCAGTCCCGGGACCGGCTCTGGAAACACCATATATTTT. The chain is built from TRBV12-3 or TRBV12-4 and TRBJ1-3, with a tentative D call TRBD1 (5 bases). The V and J ends lost 5 bases and 0 bases respectively, with 11 bases between them. The CDR3 is made up of 15 amino acids.

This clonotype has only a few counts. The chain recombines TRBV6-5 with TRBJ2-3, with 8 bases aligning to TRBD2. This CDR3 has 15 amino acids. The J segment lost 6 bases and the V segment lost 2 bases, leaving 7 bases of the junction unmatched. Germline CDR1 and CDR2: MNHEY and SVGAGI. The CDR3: CASSYASSGWDTQYF. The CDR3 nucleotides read TGTGCCAGCAGTTACGCCTCTAGCGGGTGGGATACGCAGTATTTT.

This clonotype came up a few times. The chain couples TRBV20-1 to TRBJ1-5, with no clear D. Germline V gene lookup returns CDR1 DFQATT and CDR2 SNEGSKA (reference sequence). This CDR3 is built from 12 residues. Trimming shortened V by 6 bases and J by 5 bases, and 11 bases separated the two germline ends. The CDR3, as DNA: TGCAGTGCGGGAGAGACCGATCAGCCCCAGCATTTT. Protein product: CSAGETDQPQHF.

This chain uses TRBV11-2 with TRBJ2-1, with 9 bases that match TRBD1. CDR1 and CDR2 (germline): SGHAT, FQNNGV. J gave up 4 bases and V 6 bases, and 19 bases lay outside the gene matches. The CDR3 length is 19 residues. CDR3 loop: CASRKLQPRRDRVYNEQFF. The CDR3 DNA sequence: TGTGCCAGCAGGAAACTCCAGCCGCGCCGGGACAGGGTATACAATGAGCAGTTCTTC. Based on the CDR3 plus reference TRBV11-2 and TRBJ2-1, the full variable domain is EAGVAQSPRYKIIEKRQSVAFWCNPISGHATLYWYQQILGQGPKLLIQFQNNGVVDDSQLPKDRFSAERLKGVDSTLKIQPAKLEDSAVYLCASRKLQPRRDRVYNEQFFGPGTRLTVL.

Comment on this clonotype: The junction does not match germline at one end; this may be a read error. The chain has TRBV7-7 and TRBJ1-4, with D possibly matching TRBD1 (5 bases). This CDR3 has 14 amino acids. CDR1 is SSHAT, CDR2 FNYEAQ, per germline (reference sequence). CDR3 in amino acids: CASSLRGDPEKLFF. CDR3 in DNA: TGTGCTAGCAGCTTAAGAGGGGACCCCGAAAAACTGTTTTTT.